The entry below gives a single T cell receptor (beta chain) sequence along with its context. Its antigen is undetermined. The record originates from a study of T cell responses to AZD1222 COVID-19 vaccine. As for the study in general: The analysis combined second doses at about 4 or about 12 weeks. General observations from the study: Seropositive AZD1222 recipients at baseline numbered only five or six. Repertoire sampling occurred only after the peak T cell response.

Assay: immunoSEQ multiplex PCR; the TCRdb copy retains only in-frame clones and omits some. The repertoire holds approximately 100,000 clones, around nine tenths seen once, with around 12% in the top ten. Germline values: CDR1 SGHAT, CDR2 FQNNGV. The CDR3 runs 14 residues. V lost 1 base to trimming and J lost 5 bases; unmatched junction nucleotides: 4. The sequenced sample was peripheral blood, obtained on day 0 of AZD1222 vaccination. The sequence was collected from an adult in good health. This chain joins TRBV11-2 and TRBJ2-5; 7 bases agree with TRBD2. The CDR3 region is CASSLGSSGETQYF. Here the CDR3 DNA reads TGTGCCAGCAGCTTAGGCTCTAGCGGTGAGACCCAGTACTTC. The whole variable domain, remainder taken from reference TRBV11-2 and TRBJ2-5, is EAGVAQSPRYKIIEKRQSVAFWCNPISGHATLYWYQQILGQGPKLLIQFQNNGVVDDSQLPKDRFSAERLKGVDSTLKIQPAKLEDSAVYLCASSLGSSGETQYFGPGTRLLVL.